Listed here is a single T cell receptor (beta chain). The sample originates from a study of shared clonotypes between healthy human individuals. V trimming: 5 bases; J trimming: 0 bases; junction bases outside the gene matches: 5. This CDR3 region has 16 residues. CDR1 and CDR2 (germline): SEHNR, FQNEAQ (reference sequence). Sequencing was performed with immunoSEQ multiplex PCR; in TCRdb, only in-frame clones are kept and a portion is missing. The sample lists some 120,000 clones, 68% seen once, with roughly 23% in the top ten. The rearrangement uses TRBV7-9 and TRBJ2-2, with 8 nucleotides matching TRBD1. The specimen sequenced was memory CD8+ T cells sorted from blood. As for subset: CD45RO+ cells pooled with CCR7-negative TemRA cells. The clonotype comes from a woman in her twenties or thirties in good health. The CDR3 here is CASSKNRGSNTGELFF. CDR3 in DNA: TGTGCCAGCAGCAAAAACAGGGGGTCGAACACCGGGGAGCTGTTTTTT.